Each of the 10 T cell receptor beta chains below was sequenced from the same sample in a study of PD-1 blockade in classical Hodgkin lymphoma (TCRdb year 2020). Interpreted using the paper, the time point label stands for: cycle 4 day 1 (C4D1), after around six weeks of nivolumab. Every trial patient had relapsed following autologous stem cell transplantation, and prior brentuximab vedotin exposure was what differed among cohorts A, B and C. The method was the immunoSEQ multiplex PCR assay. Held by TCRdb, this immuneACCESS table contains in-frame sequences only and omits some clones. Under half of the omission traces to an unresolved V gene where checked; the cause of the rest is unknown. The sample table contains roughly 52,000 clones; only one count was recorded for roughly 86% of them. The biggest ten clones account for approximately 7% of the sample. This specimen was peripheral blood mononuclear cells (PBMCs), taken before the fourth cycle of nivolumab. Receptor source: a human donor with classical Hodgkin lymphoma.

The CDR3 DNA reads TGTGCCAGCAGGATCCTGGGGGGTCCGAGCTCCTACGAGCAGTACTTC. It yields the protein CASRILGGPSSYEQYF. The chain links TRBV27 to TRBJ2-7; perhaps TRBD2 as D (6 bases). With 6 bases removed from V and 0 bases from J, the gap between germline ends came to 18 bases. CDR1 and CDR2 from the germline V gene are MNHEY and SMNVEV (reference sequence). The CDR3 runs to 16 residues.

The chain is built from TRBV6-6 and TRBJ2-7; 7 nucleotides match TRBD1. The CDR3 is 13 amino acids. Trimming cost V 10 bases and J 12 bases; bases outside gene matches: 18. Germline V gene data show CDR1 as MNHNY and CDR2 as SVGAGI (reference sequence). For the CDR3, the DNA is TGTGCCATCCGGGGTAGGGGGCGCGCGACTTTGTACTTC. Amino acid sequence: CAIRGRGRATLYF.

The rearrangement links TRBV18 to TRBJ2-2; tentatively, D is TRBD1 (6 bases). The CDR3 runs 16 residues. Germline lookup yields CDR1 KGHSH and CDR2 LQKENI. The germline V and J ends were trimmed by 3 bases and 2 bases, with 13 bases remaining between them. The CDR3 nucleotides are TGTGCCAGCTCACCGACCGAGGGGGTCAACACCGGGGAGCTGTTTTTT. Protein: CASSPTEGVNTGELFF.

The sample holds one count of this clone. The chain recombines TRBV7-9 with TRBJ2-3; no clear D gene. V dropped 1 base and J dropped 2 bases, with 10 bases sitting between them. Germline V gene data show CDR1 as SEHNR and CDR2 as FQNEAQ (reference sequence). The CDR3 loop spans 15 amino acids. CDR3 DNA: TGTGCCAGCAGCTTAGAGGGTAGGGCCACAGATACGCAGTATTTT. It codes for CASSLEGRATDTQYF.

This rearrangement joins TRBV25-1 to TRBJ2-6, with 12 nucleotides matching TRBD1. With 4 bases clipped from V and 3 bases from J, the junction kept 7 bases outside the gene matches. CDR3 length: 18 residues. CDR1 is MGHDK, CDR2 SYGVNS, per germline. The CDR3, as DNA: TGTGCCAGCAGTGGGCCGGGACAGGGGGCGCTTGGGGCCAACGTCCTGACTTTC. Translation gives CASSGPGQGALGANVLTF.

The V gene is TRBV5-6, the J gene TRBJ2-6; D gene unclear. The CDR3 spans 15 residues. Germline V lookup: CDR1 SGHDT, CDR2 YYEEEE. V shed 0 bases and J shed 1 base, with 5 bases lying between them. This CDR3 reads CASSLGRSGANVLTF. The CDR3 DNA sequence: TGTGCCAGCAGCTTGGGTAGGTCTGGGGCCAACGTCCTGACTTTC.

This chain links TRBV11-2 with TRBJ1-1, with 10 bases fitting TRBD1. CDR3 length: 16 residues. Trimming cost V 5 bases and J 1 base; bases outside gene matches: 7. Germline lookup yields CDR1 SGHAT and CDR2 FQNNGV. The CDR3 loop is CASSHRTGGSNTEAFF. The CDR3 DNA follows: TGTGCCAGCAGCCACAGGACAGGGGGATCGAACACTGAAGCTTTCTTT.

The rearrangement uses TRBV5-4 and TRBJ1-6; D not certain. Germline assignment: CDR1 SGHNT and CDR2 YYREEE (reference sequence). V was clipped by 0 bases and J by 1 base, with 5 bases between them. The CDR3 covers 15 residues. CDR3 coding DNA: TGTGCCAGCAGCTTGGCAGGTTCCTATAATTCACCCCTCCACTTT. Protein sequence: CASSLAGSYNSPLHF. The variable domain in full, with the rest retrieved from reference TRBV5-4 and TRBJ1-6, is ETGVTQSPTHLIKTRGQQVTLRCSSQSGHNTVSWYQQALGQGPQFIFQYYREEENGRGNFPPRFSGLQFPNYSSELNVNALELDDSALYLCASSLAGSYNSPLHFGNGTRLTVT.

The sample holds one count of this clone. The V and J genes are TRBV29-1 and TRBJ2-5; 8 bases align to TRBD1. V shed 4 bases, J shed 4 bases, and the junction held 8 bases outside the gene matches. The germline CDR1 and CDR2 sequences are SQVTM and ANQGSEA. The CDR3 loop spans 14 amino acids. DNA of the CDR3: TGCAGCGTTGCGGCCAGGGGGCTGAGAGAGACCCAGTACTTC. This translates into CSVAARGLRETQYF. Variable domain in full (rest from reference TRBV29-1 and TRBJ2-5): SAVISQKPSRDICQRGTSLTIQCQVDSQVTMMFWYRQQPGQSLTLIATANQGSEATYESGFVIDKFPISRPNLTFSTLTVSNMSPEDSSIYLCSVAARGLRETQYFGPGTRLLVL.

The chain links TRBV5-6 to TRBJ2-5; a possible D gene is TRBD2 (6 bases). From germline, CDR1 is SGHDT and CDR2 YYEEEE. V was clipped by 1 base and J by 2 bases, with 15 bases between them. The CDR3 sequence is 16 residues long. CDR3 bases: TGTGCCAGCAGCTTGCGGGGGTGGTTAGAACAAGAGACCCAGTACTTC. Translated: CASSLRGWLEQETQYF.